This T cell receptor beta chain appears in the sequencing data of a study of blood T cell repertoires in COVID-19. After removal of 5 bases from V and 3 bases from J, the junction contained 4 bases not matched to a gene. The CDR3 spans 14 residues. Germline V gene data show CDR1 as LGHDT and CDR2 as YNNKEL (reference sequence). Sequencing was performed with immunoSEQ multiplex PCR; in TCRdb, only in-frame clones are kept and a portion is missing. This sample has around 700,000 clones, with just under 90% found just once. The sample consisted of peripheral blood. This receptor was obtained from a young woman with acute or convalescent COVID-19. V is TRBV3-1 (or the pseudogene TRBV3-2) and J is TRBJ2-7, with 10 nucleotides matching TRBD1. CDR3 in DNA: TGTGCCAGCAGCGACGGGACAGGGGACTACGAGCAGTACTTC. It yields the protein CASSDGTGDYEQYF.